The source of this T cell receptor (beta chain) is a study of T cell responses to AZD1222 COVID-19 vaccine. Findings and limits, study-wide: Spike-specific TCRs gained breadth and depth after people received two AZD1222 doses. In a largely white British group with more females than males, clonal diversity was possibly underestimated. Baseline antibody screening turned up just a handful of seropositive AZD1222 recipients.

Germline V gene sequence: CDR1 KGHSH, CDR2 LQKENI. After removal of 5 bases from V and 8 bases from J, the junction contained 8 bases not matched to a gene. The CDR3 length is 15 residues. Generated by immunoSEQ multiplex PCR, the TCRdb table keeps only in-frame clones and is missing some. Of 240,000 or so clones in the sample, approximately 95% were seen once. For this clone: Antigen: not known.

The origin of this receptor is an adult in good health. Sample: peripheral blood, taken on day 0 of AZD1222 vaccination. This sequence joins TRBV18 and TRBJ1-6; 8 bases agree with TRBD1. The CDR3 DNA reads TGTGCCAGCTCAGGAGCAGGGGGCTCGGATTCACCCCTCCACTTT. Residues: CASSGAGGSDSPLHF. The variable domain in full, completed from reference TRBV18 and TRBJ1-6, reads NAGVMQNPRHLVRRRGQEARLRCSPMKGHSHVYWYRQLPEEGLKFMVYLQKENIIDESGMPKERFSAEFPKEGPSILRIQQVVRGDSAAYFCASSGAGGSDSPLHFGNGTRLTVT.